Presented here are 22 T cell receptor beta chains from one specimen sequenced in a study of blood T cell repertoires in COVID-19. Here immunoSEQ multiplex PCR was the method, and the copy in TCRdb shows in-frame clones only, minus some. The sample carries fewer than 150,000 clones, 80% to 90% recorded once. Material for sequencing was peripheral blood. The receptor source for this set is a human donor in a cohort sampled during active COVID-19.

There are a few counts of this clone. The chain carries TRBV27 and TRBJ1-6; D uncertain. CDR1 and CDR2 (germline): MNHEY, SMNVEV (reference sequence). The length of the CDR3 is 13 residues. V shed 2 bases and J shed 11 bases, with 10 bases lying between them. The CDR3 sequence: CASSLASAAPLHF. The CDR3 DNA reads TGTGCCAGCAGTTTAGCCTCTGCGGCACCCCTCCACTTT.

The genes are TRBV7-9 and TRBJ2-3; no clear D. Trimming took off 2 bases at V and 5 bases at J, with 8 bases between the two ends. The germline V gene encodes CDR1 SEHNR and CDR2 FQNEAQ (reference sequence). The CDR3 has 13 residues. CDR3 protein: CASSLSAGDTQYF. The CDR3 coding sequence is TGTGCCAGCAGCTTAAGTGCCGGAGATACGCAGTATTTT.

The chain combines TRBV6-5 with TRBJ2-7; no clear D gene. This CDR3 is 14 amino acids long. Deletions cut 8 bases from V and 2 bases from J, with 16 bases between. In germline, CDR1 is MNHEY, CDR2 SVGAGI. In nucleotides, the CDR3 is TGTGCCAGCGAGTCCCCTCGTCTGCCCTACGAGCAGTACTTC. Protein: CASESPRLPYEQYF.

The CDR3 region is CASSESAGPNYGYTF. The CDR3 DNA reads as TGCGCCAGCAGTGAGTCGGCAGGGCCTAACTATGGCTACACCTTC. This sequence joins TRBV10-1 and TRBJ1-2, with TRBD1 as a possible D gene (5 bases). This CDR3 has 15 residues. Germline CDR1 and CDR2: WNHNN and SYGVQD (reference sequence). V lost 0 bases and J lost 0, with 8 bases in between.

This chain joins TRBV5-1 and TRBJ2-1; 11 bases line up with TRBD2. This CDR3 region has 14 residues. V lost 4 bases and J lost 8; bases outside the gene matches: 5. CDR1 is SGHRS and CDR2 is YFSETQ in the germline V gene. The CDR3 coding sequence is TGCGCCAGCAGCCTCACTAGCGGGGGTTATGAGCAGTTCTTC. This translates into CASSLTSGGYEQFF.

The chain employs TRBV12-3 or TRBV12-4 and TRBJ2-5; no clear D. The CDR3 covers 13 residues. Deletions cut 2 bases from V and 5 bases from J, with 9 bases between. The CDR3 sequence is CASSLYRSETQYF. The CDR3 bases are TGTGCCAGCAGTTTATACAGATCTGAGACCCAGTACTTC.

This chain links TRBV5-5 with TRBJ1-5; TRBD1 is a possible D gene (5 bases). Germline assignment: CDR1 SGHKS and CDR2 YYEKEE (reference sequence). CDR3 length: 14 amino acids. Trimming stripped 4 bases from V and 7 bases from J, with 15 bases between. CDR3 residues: CASSVAPGRQPQHF. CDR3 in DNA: TGTGCCAGCAGCGTAGCCCCAGGGAGGCAGCCCCAGCATTTT. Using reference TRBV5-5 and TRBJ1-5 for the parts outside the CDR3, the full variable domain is DAGVTQSPTHLIKTRGQQVTLRCSPISGHKSVSWYQQVLGQGPQFIFQYYEKEERGRGNFPDRFSARQFPNYSSELNVNALLLGDSALYLCASSVAPGRQPQHFGDGTRLSIL.

The CDR3 DNA follows: TGTGCCAGCAGCTTAGCCACACTAGCGGGGCTCCCAGATACGCAGTATTTT. As protein: CASSLATLAGLPDTQYF. The chain joins TRBV7-6 to TRBJ2-3; 10 positions match TRBD2. There are 17 residues in the CDR3. V trimming: 0 bases; J trimming: 4 bases; junction bases outside the gene matches: 7. Germline V gene lookup returns CDR1 SGHVS and CDR2 FNYEAQ.

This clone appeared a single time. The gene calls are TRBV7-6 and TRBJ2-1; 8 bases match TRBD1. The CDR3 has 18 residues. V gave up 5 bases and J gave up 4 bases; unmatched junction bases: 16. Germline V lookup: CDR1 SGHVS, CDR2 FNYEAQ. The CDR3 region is CASSGPPSTGAIYNEQFF. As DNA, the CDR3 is TGTGCCAGCAGCGGACCCCCTTCGACAGGGGCTATTTACAATGAGCAGTTCTTC.

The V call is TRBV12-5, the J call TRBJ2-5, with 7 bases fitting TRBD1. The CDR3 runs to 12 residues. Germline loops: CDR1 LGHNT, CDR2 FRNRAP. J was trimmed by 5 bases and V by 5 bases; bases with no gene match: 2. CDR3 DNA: TGTGCTAGTGGTCTCAGGGGGGAGACCCAGTACTTC. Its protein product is CASGLRGETQYF.

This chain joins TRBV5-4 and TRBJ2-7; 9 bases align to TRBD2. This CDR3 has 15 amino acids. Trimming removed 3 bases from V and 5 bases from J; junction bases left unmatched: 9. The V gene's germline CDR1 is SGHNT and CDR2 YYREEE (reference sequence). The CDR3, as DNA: TGTGCCAGCAGCTCCCAAGGCGGGACTAGCAACGAGCAGTACTTC. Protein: CASSSQGGTSNEQYF.

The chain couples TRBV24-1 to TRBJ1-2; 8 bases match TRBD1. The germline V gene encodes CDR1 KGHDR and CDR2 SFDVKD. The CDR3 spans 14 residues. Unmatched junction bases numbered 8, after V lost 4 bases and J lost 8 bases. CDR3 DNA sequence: TGTGCCACCAGTGACCAGGACAGGGTCGGAGGCTACACCTTC. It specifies CATSDQDRVGGYTF.

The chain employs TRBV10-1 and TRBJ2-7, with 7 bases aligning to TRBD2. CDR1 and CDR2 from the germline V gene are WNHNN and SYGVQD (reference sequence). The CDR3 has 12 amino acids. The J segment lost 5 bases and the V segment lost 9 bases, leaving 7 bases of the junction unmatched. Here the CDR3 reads CARRRGNHEQYF. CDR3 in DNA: TGCGCCAGAAGGCGGGGGAACCACGAGCAGTACTTC.

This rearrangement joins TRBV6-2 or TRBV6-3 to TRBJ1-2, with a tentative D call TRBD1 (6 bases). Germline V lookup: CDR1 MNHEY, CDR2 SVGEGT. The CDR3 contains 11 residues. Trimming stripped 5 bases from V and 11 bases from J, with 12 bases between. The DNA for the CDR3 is TGTGCCAGCAGTGGGGGCAGTGGGTACACCTTC. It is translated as CASSGGSGYTF.

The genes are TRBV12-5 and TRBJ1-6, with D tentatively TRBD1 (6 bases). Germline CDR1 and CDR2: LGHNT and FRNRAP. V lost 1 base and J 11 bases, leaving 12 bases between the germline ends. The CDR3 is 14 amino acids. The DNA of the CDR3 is TGTGCTAGTGGTTTGGGGGGGCTTCGGACACCCCTCCACTTT. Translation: CASGLGGLRTPLHF.

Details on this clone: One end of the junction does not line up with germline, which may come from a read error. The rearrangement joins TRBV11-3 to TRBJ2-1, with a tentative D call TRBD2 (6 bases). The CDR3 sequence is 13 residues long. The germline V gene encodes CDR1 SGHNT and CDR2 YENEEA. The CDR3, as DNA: TGTGCCAGCAGCCCCCATGCCCTCCGGGAGCCGTTCTTC. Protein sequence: CASSPHALREPFF.

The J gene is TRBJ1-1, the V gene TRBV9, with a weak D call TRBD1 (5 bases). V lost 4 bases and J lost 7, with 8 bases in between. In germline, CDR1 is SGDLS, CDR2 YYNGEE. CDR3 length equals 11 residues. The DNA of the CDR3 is TGTGCCAGCAGCCGCGACAGTGAAGCTTTCTTT. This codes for CASSRDSEAFF.

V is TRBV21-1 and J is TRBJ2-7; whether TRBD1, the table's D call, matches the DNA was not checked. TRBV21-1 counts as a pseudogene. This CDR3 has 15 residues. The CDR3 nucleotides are TGTGCCAGCAGCCCGGTGGACAGGGACTCCTACGAGCAGTACTTC. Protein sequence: CASSPVDRDSYEQYF.

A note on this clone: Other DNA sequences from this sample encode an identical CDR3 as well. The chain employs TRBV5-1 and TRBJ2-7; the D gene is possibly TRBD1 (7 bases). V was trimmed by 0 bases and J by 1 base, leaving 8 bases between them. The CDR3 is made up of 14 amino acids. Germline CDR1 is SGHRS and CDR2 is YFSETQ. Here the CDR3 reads CASSLAGGSYEQYF. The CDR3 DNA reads TGCGCCAGCAGCTTGGCAGGGGGGTCCTACGAGCAGTACTTC.

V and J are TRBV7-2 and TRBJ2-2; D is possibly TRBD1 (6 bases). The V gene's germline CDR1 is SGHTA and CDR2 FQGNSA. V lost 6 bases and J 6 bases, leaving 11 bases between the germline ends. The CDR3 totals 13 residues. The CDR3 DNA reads TGTGCCAGCAGATATACAGGGTCCGGGGAGCTGTTTTTT. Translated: CASRYTGSGELFF.

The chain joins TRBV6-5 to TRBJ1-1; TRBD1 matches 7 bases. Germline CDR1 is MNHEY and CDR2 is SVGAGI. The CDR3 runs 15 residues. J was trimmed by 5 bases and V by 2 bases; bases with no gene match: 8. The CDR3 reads CASSYGGGVYTEAFF. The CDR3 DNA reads TGTGCCAGCAGTTACGGAGGGGGCGTATATACTGAAGCTTTCTTT.

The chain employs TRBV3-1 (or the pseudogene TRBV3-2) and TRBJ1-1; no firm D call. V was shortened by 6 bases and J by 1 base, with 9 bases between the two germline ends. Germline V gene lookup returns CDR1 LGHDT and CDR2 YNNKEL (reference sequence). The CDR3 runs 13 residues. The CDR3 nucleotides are TGTGCCAGCAGTCTCAGTTGGAACACTGAAGCTTTCTTT. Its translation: CASSLSWNTEAFF.